This T cell receptor beta chain was captured in a study of regulatory T cells in long-lasting Graves disease. Time point denoted: newly diagnosed GD, antithyroid drugs for less than 3 months. The TCR library used RNA extracted from PBMCs. This CDR3 has 14 residues. Germline CDR1 reads SNHLY; CDR2 reads FYNNEI. V lost 7 bases, J lost 3 bases, and 15 bases lay in between. Libraries of TCR beta came from iRepertoire HTBI primers plus Arm-PCR of CDR3 regions. Each CDR3 protein gets one entry after TCRdb re-called the multiplex PCR reads with MiXCR. Of almost 450,000 distinct CDR3 sequences listed, over 15% are singletons. A further study also used this sample, focusing on T cells in Graves' hyperthyroidism and ophthalmopathy.

The receptor was isolated from a woman in her 30s with Graves disease. The sequencing here drew on peripheral blood mononuclear cells (PBMCs), taken at new diagnosis, from a patient treated with antithyroid drugs. The rearrangement uses TRBV2 and TRBJ2-5, with unresolved D. The CDR3 protein is CASNALRGKETQYF. The CDR3 nucleotides are TGTGCCAGCAACGCCCTCCGAGGAAAAGAGACCCAGTACTTC.